These T cell receptor beta chains were read from a single sample in a study of technical replicates of blood from a handful of donors. Libraries were prepared by immunoSEQ multiplex PCR; TCRdb keeps only in-frame clonotypes and omits some of them. The table includes some 80,000 clones, 92% detected once. Sequenced input: T cells isolated from PBMCs. These receptor sequences come from a human donor in good health. Each CDR3 is given with its conserved first and last residue. The D gene is left open where the match is weak. Size values are once, few and many counts, or a class for expanded clones, and some rows have none.

once,TRBV7-9,NA,TRBJ2-4,CASSSGLLAKNIQYF,TGTGCCAGCAGCTCAGGACTACTAGCCAAAAACATTCAGTACTTC
NA,TRBV6-6,NA,TRBJ1-5,CASSLEGGQPQHF,TGTGCCAGCAGCCTGGAGGGAGGTCAGCCCCAGCATTTT
NA,TRBV28,TRBD1,TRBJ2-7,CASSSSGQGHEQYF,TGTGCCAGCAGTTCTTCCGGACAGGGCCACGAGCAGTACTTC
NA,TRBV14,NA,TRBJ1-1,CASSQDPLDAFF,TGTGCCAGCAGCCAAGACCCCCTAGACGCTTTCTTT
NA,TRBV28,NA,TRBJ2-7,CASSSTASAYEQYF,TGTGCCAGCAGTTCCACGGCTAGCGCCTACGAGCAGTACTTC
NA,TRBV5-4,NA,TRBJ2-7,CASSIAGNEQYF,TGTGCCAGCAGCATCGCCGGGAACGAGCAGTACTTC
NA,TRBV11-2,NA,TRBJ1-1,CASSSAVRQMNTEAFF,TGTGCCAGCAGCTCCGCAGTACGACAAATGAACACTGAAGCTTTCTTT
NA,TRBV5-4,TRBD1,TRBJ2-7,CASSPGTVYEQYF,TGTGCCAGCAGCCCCGGGACAGTCTACGAGCAGTACTTC
NA,TRBV7-9,TRBD1,TRBJ1-3,CASSEQTGDGNTIYF,TGTGCCAGCAGCGAACAGACAGGGGACGGAAACACCATATATTTT
NA,TRBV6-1,NA,TRBJ1-1,CASSERGGTLTEAFF,TGTGCCAGCAGTGAAAGGGGGGGGACACTCACTGAAGCTTTCTTT
NA,TRBV7-9,TRBD2,TRBJ2-7,CASSFTRRGTSQNEQYF,TGTGCCAGCAGCTTCACGAGACGGGGGACTAGTCAGAACGAGCAGTACTTC
NA,TRBV28,TRBD1,TRBJ1-1,CASSLGQGLLGTENTEAFF,TGTGCCAGCAGTTTGGGACAGGGCTTACTCGGGACAGAGAACACTGAAGCTTTCTTT
NA,TRBV13,NA,TRBJ2-1,CASSPPGSYNEQFF,TGTGCCAGCAGCCCCCCCGGGAGCTACAATGAGCAGTTCTTC
NA,TRBV27,TRBD1,TRBJ2-7,CASSGQRMWSQYF,TGTGCCAGCTCGGGACAGAGAATGTGGTCGCAGTACTTC
NA,TRBV30,NA,TRBJ1-3,CAWGTSRNTIYF,TGTGCCTGGGGGACATCGAGAAACACCATATATTTT
NA,TRBV6-5,TRBD2,TRBJ2-1,CASSYLTSGSSEQFF,TGTGCCAGCAGTTATTTGACTAGCGGGAGTAGCGAGCAGTTCTTC
NA,TRBV7-9,NA,TRBJ1-2,CASSPGRGDGYTF,TGTGCCAGCAGCCCCGGGCGGGGCGATGGCTACACCTTC
NA,TRBV5-1,TRBD2,TRBJ2-7,CASSGTRWSGGSIYEQYF,TGCGCCAGCAGCGGCACAAGGTGGTCGGGAGGCTCTATCTACGAGCAGTACTTC
NA,TRBV7-6,TRBD2,TRBJ2-1,CASSLVLAGGSSYNEQFF,TGTGCCAGCAGCTTAGTACTAGCGGGAGGTAGCTCCTACAATGAGCAGTTCTTC
NA,TRBV7-8,TRBD1,TRBJ1-5,CASSSLWTGGQPQHF,TGTGCCAGCAGCTCCCTTTGGACAGGGGGTCAGCCCCAGCATTTT
NA,TRBV5-4,TRBD2,TRBJ2-1,CASSGGTSASRVPYNEQFF,TGTGCCAGCAGCGGCGGGACTAGCGCCTCGAGGGTCCCCTACAATGAGCAGTTCTTC
NA,TRBV25-1,TRBD1,TRBJ1-1,CASSEGTVNTEAFF,TGTGCCAGCAGTGAAGGGACAGTGAACACTGAAGCTTTCTTT
NA,TRBV5-1,TRBD2,TRBJ2-1,CASSLLTSGGRDEQFF,TGCGCCAGCAGCCTCTTGACTAGCGGGGGCCGGGATGAGCAGTTCTTC
NA,TRBV5-4,NA,TRBJ2-7,CASSLVSAGAMREQYF,TGTGCCAGCAGCTTGGTTTCGGCAGGGGCTATGCGGGAGCAGTACTTC
NA,TRBV7-9,TRBD2,TRBJ2-5,CASSFPTSGGTQETQYF,TGTGCCAGCAGCTTTCCGACTAGCGGGGGGACCCAAGAGACCCAGTACTTC
NA,TRBV7-5,NA,TRBJ2-7,CVRSPQRDTPLKRSYEQYF,TGTGTCAGAAGCCCGCAAAGGGACACCCCTCTGAAGAGGTCCTACGAGCAGTACTTC
NA,TRBV28,NA,TRBJ2-7,CATLTGTYEQYF,TGTGCCACTCTAACAGGGACCTACGAGCAGTACTTC
NA,TRBV4-1,TRBD2,TRBJ2-7,CASSQEGTSANPLTYEQYF,TGCGCCAGCAGCCAGGAGGGGACTAGCGCGAACCCTCTAACCTACGAGCAGTACTTC
NA,TRBV11-1,NA,TRBJ2-1,CASSPGSGQFF,TGTGCCAGCAGCCCTGGATCGGGGCAGTTCTTC
NA,TRBV28,NA,TRBJ1-5,CASSSPRAINQPQHF,TGTGCCAGCAGTTCTCCCCGCGCTATCAATCAGCCCCAGCATTTT
NA,TRBV7-8,NA,TRBJ1-2,CASSLGGLGYTF,TGTGCCAGCAGCTTAGGAGGTCTAGGCTACACCTTC
NA,TRBV7-9,NA,TRBJ2-5,CASGRLYQETQYF,TGTGCCAGCGGCCGACTGTACCAAGAGACCCAGTACTTC
NA,TRBV7-2,TRBD1,TRBJ2-7,CASSLVAGGSYEQYF,TGTGCCAGCAGCTTGGTGGCAGGGGGCTCCTACGAGCAGTACTTC
NA,TRBV2,TRBD1,TRBJ1-1,CASSDAGGFTEAFF,TGTGCCAGCAGTGACGCAGGGGGTTTCACTGAAGCTTTCTTT
NA,TRBV6-1,NA,TRBJ1-3,CASSEKGVIGNTIYF,TGTGCCAGCAGTGAGAAGGGGGTAATCGGTAACACCATATATTTT